This T cell receptor (beta chain) comes out of a study of blood T cell repertoires in COVID-19. About the study: Acute-phase and convalescent COVID-19 samples originated in the United States, Italy and Spain. T cells, B-cell-depleted T cells, or PBMCs supplied cDNA or gDNA.

In the original analysis: Reference gene primer amplification in the assay estimated nucleated cell counts. Profiling relied on immunoSEQ multiplex PCR, and the TCRdb table lists in-frame clones only, not all of them. V and J calls plus clone size are reproduced from that table; the DNA served to infer D and trimming. Of approximately 100,000 clones in the sample, around nine tenths were seen once. The CDR3 sequence is 17 residues long. V lost 3 bases to trimming and J lost 3 bases; unmatched junction nucleotides: 13. Germline V gives CDR1 SNHLY, CDR2 FYNNEI. This clonotype originated in a human donor in a cohort sampled during active COVID-19. The sequenced material came from peripheral blood. The chain carries TRBV2 and TRBJ1-2, with TRBD1 identical over 7 bases. The CDR3 DNA follows: TGTGCCAGCAGTGATAGAAAGGTATACGGGACAGACTATGGCTACACCTTC. This sequence encodes CASSDRKVYGTDYGYTF.